The clone carrying this T cell receptor (beta chain) was observed a few times. The antigen is not known. The data were taken from a study of T-cell reconstitution after alpha-beta-depleted transplantation in children. Preparing the TCRbeta library involved the use of unique molecular identifiers. From the PCR reads, TCRdb called clonotypes with MiXCR, one entry per CDR3 protein. The profile shows about 300,000 distinct CDR3 sequences, 9.5% to 13% of them singletons. CDR3 size: 15 residues. Germline V gene data show CDR1 as SNHLY and CDR2 as FYNNEI. Trimming took 4 bases from V and 3 from J, leaving 10 bases between them. Whole-study findings and limits: Some patients' high day-60 TCRbeta diversity was traced to surviving recipient T cells and thymic progenitors. Alpha-beta T cells about two months after transplant reportedly derived from several hundred expanded graft clones. Most T-cell counts and diversity one year after the transplant came from T cells that were newly produced.

The sequences come from PBMCs, collected before TCRalphabeta/CD19-depleted stem cell transplant. The TCR was taken from a boy in the first two years of life with acute myeloid leukemia, due to receive a stem cell transplant. V is TRBV2 and J is TRBJ1-6, with D tentatively TRBD1 (6 bases). The CDR3 spells CASSADRSYNSPLHF. In DNA form, the CDR3 reads TGTGCCAGCAGTGCCGACAGGAGCTATAATTCACCCCTCCACTTT.